The 8 T cell receptor beta chains below come from one sample, sequenced in a study of blood T cell repertoires in COVID-19. Clones were sequenced by immunoSEQ multiplex PCR, and TCRdb holds only the in-frame ones, with some missing. The data show some 240,000 clones, with about 85% seen just once and about 7% held by the top ten. Specimen: PBMCs or T cells enriched from blood (not recorded which). These receptors were collected from a woman between 50 and 59 years old who had been exposed to COVID-19.

This clone was counted a single time. The chain couples TRBV5-1 to TRBJ2-2; a possible D gene is TRBD2 (6 bases). Trimming stripped 6 bases from V and 4 bases from J, with 13 bases between. The CDR3 is 14 residues long. Germline V gene sequence: CDR1 SGHRS, CDR2 YFSETQ. The CDR3 spells CASNYAGSTGELFF. The CDR3 coding sequence is TGCGCCAGCAACTACGCGGGGTCCACCGGGGAGCTGTTTTTT.

The V gene is TRBV11-1, the J gene TRBJ1-1, with unresolved D. The germline V gene encodes CDR1 SGHAT and CDR2 FQDESV (reference sequence). Trimming pared 5 bases from V and 2 bases from J, leaving 15 bases between. The CDR3 has 15 residues. The CDR3 DNA sequence: TGTGCCAGCAGCCCCGCCGGGTGGAGAAACACTGAAGCTTTCTTT. Its translation: CASSPAGWRNTEAFF.

The rearrangement uses TRBV7-9 and TRBJ2-3; D is unresolved. Deletions cut 5 bases from V and 2 bases from J, with 14 bases between. The germline V gene has CDR1 SEHNR and CDR2 FQNEAQ (reference sequence). This CDR3 is 15 amino acids long. The CDR3 region has the DNA TGTGCCAGCAGCCTGCAACTACCCCCCACAGATACGCAGTATTTT. This sequence encodes CASSLQLPPTDTQYF. The whole variable domain, remainder taken from reference TRBV7-9 and TRBJ2-3, is DTGVSQNPRHKITKRGQNVTFRCDPISEHNRLYWYRQTLGQGPEFLTYFQNEAQLEKSRLLSDRFSAERPKGSFSTLEIQRTEQGDSAMYLCASSLQLPPTDTQYFGPGTRLTVL.

The chain uses TRBV12-3 or TRBV12-4 and TRBJ2-2; D possibly corresponds to TRBD1 (5 bases). With 3 bases removed from V and 6 bases from J, the gap between germline ends came to 8 bases. The CDR3 length is 13 residues. CDR3: CASSLGRPGELFF. Here the CDR3 DNA reads TGTGCCAGCAGTTTGGGGCGTCCCGGGGAGCTGTTTTTT.

The chain uses TRBV5-5 and TRBJ2-1; 9 bases match TRBD1. The germline gives CDR1 SGHKS, CDR2 YYEKEE (reference sequence). The CDR3 has 16 residues. V shed 2 bases, J shed 3 bases, and the junction held 6 bases outside the gene matches. The CDR3 is CASSFGMGQGYNEQFF. The CDR3 DNA reads TGTGCCAGCAGCTTTGGCATGGGACAGGGCTACAATGAGCAGTTCTTC.

The DNA of the CDR3 is TGTGCCAGCAGCTTAGGACCGGCGACTTCCACACCCCTCCACTTT. It yields the protein CASSLGPATSTPLHF. V and J are TRBV7-2 and TRBJ1-6; D uncertain. V lost 1 base, J lost 11 bases, and 15 bases lay in between. Germline lookup yields CDR1 SGHTA and CDR2 FQGNSA. This CDR3 is 15 amino acids long.

The J gene is TRBJ1-4, the V gene TRBV11-2, with a weak D call TRBD1 (5 bases). Germline V gene sequence: CDR1 SGHAT, CDR2 FQNNGV. The CDR3 spans 15 residues. V dropped 0 bases and J dropped 7 bases, with 12 bases sitting between them. CDR3 in DNA: TGTGCCAGCAGCTTAGAGGGGCGAAGGGGTGAAAAACTGTTTTTT. The encoded protein is CASSLEGRRGEKLFF. The whole variable domain, remainder taken from reference TRBV11-2 and TRBJ1-4, is EAGVAQSPRYKIIEKRQSVAFWCNPISGHATLYWYQQILGQGPKLLIQFQNNGVVDDSQLPKDRFSAERLKGVDSTLKIQPAKLEDSAVYLCASSLEGRRGEKLFFGSGTQLSVL.

In this sample, this clone turned up once. The V and J genes are TRBV4-2 and TRBJ1-5; possible D gene TRBD1, 5 bases. Germline V gene sequence: CDR1 LGHNA, CDR2 YNFKEQ. The CDR3 runs 15 residues. V lost 0 bases, J lost 4 bases, and 10 bases lay in between. CDR3 sequence (DNA): TGTGCCAGCAGCCAAGATGGCGGGGCAAATCAGCCCCAGCATTTT. The encoded protein is CASSQDGGANQPQHF.